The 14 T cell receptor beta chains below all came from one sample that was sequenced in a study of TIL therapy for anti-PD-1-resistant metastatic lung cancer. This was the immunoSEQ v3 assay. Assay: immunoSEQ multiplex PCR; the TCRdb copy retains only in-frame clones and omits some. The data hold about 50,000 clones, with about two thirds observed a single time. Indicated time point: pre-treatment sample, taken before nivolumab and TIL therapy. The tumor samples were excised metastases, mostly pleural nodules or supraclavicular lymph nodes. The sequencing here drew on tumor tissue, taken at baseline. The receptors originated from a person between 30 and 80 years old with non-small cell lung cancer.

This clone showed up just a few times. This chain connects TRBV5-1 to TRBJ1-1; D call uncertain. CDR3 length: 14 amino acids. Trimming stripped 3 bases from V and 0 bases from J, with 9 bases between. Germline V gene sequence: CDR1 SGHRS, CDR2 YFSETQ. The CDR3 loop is CASSSSILNTEAFF. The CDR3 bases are TGCGCCAGCAGCTCATCCATATTGAACACTGAAGCTTTCTTT.

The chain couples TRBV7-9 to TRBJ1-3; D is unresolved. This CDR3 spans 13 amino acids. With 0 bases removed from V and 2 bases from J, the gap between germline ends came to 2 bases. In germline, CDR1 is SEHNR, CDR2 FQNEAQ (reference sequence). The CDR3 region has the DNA TGTGCCAGCAGCTTAGCCACTGGAAACACCATATATTTT. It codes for CASSLATGNTIYF. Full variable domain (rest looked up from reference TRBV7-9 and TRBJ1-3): DTGVSQNPRHKITKRGQNVTFRCDPISEHNRLYWYRQTLGQGPEFLTYFQNEAQLEKSRLLSDRFSAERPKGSFSTLEIQRTEQGDSAMYLCASSLATGNTIYFGEGSWLTVV.

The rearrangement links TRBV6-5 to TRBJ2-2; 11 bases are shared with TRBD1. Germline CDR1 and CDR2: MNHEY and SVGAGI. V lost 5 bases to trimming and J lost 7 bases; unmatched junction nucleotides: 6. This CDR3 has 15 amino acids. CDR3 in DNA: TGTGCCAGCAGTACCAGGACAGGGGGCCACGGGGAGCTGTTTTTT. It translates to CASSTRTGGHGELFF.

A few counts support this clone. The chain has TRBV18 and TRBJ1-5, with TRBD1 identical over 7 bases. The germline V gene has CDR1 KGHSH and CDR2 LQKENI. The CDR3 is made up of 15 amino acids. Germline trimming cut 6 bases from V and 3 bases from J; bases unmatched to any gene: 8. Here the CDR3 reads CASSPTGVDNQPQHF. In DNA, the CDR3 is TGTGCCAGCTCCCCCACAGGGGTGGACAATCAGCCCCAGCATTTT.

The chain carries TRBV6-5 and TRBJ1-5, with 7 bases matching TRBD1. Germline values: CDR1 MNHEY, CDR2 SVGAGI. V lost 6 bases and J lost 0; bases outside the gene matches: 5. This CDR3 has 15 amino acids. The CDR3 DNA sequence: TGTGCCAGCAGCTCGGACAGGTATAGCAATCAGCCCCAGCATTTT. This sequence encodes CASSSDRYSNQPQHF.

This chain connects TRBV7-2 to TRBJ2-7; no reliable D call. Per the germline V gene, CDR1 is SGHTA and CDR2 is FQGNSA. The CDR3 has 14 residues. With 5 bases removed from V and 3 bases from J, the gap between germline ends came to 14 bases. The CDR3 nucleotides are TGTGCCAGCAGCACCTCCACCAACCTCTACGAGCAGTACTTC. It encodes CASSTSTNLYEQYF. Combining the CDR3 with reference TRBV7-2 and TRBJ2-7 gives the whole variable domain GAGVSQSPSNKVTEKGKDVELRCDPISGHTALYWYRQSLGQGLEFLIYFQGNSAPDKSGLPSDRFSAERTGGSVSTLTIQRTQQEDSAVYLCASSTSTNLYEQYFGPGTRLTVT.

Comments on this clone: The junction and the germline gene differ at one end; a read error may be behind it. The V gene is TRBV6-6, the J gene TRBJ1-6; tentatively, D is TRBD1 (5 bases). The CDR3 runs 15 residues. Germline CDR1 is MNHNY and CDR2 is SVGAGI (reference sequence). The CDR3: CASRTPQGNNSPLHF. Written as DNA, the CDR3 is TGTGCCAGCAGAACCCCTCAGGGTAACAATTCGCCCCTCCACTTT.

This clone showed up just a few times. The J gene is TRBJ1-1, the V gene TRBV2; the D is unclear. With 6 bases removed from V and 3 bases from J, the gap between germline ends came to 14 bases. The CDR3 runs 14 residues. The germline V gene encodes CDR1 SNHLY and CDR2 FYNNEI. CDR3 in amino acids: CASRRTLADTEAFF. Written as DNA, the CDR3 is TGTGCCAGCAGGAGGACCCTCGCGGACACTGAAGCTTTCTTT.

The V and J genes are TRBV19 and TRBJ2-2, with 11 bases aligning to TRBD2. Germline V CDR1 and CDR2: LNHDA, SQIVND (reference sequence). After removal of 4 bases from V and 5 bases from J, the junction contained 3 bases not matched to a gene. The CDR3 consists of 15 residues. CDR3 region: CASSTLAGGTGELFF. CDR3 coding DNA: TGTGCCAGTAGTACTCTAGCGGGGGGTACCGGGGAGCTGTTTTTT. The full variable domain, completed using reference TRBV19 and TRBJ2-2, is DGGITQSPKYLFRKEGQNVTLSCEQNLNHDAMYWYRQDPGQGLRLIYYSQIVNDFQKGDIAEGYSVSREKKESFPLTVTSAQKNPTAFYLCASSTLAGGTGELFFGEGSRLTVL.

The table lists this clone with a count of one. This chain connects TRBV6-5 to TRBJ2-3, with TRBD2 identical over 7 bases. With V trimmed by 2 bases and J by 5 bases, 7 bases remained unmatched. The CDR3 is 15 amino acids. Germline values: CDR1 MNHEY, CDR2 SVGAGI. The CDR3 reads CASSYRRLARDTQYF. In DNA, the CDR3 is TGTGCCAGCAGTTACCGCAGACTAGCCAGAGATACGCAGTATTTT.

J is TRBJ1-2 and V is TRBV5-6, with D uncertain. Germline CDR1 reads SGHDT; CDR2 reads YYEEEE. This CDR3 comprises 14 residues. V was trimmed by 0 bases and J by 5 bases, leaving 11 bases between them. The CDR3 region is CASSLDSLGYGYTF. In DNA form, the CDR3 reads TGTGCCAGCAGCTTGGACAGCCTAGGGTATGGCTACACCTTC.

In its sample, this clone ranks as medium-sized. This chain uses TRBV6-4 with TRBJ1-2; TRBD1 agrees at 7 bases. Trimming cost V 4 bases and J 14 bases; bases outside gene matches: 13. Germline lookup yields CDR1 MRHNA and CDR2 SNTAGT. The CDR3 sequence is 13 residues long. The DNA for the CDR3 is TGTGCCAGCAGTGTAACGTTACAGGGGATTGTGACCTTC. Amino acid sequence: CASSVTLQGIVTF.

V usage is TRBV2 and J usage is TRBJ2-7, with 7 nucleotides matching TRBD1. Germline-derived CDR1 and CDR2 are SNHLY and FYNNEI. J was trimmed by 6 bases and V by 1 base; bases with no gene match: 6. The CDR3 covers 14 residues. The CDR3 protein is CASSEEGPGGEQYF. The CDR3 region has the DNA TGTGCCAGCAGTGAAGAAGGGCCAGGGGGCGAGCAGTACTTC.

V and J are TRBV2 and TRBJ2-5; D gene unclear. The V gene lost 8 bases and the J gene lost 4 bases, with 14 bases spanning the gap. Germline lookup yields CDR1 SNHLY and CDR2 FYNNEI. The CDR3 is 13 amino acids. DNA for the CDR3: TGTGCCAGCCCGGTTCAGGTCGCAGAGACCCAGTACTTC. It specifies CASPVQVAETQYF.